A selection of T cell receptor beta chains follows, all from one sample in a study of neoadjuvant anti-PD-1 for oral cavity cancer. Using immunoSEQ multiplex PCR, the repertoire was profiled, and TCRdb retains in-frame clones only, with some absent. This table holds around 12,000 clones, roughly 60% found once. The material sequenced was PBMCs, taken before nivolumab (anti-PD-1) treatment. The receptors derive from a person aged 35-80 years with oral cavity squamous cell carcinoma. The CDR3 runs from the conserved cysteine through the conserved F or W.

len: 16; v_gene: TRBV5-6; j_gene: TRBJ1-1; CDR3aa: CASSFWIWAENTEAFF
len: 14; v_gene: TRBV5-1; j_gene: TRBJ1-2; CDR3aa: CASSLLTGGYGYTF
len: 13; v_gene: TRBV7-9; j_gene: TRBJ1-1; CDR3aa: CASSYAYMSEAFF
len: 13; v_gene: TRBV19; j_gene: TRBJ1-2; CDR3aa: CASRIGGNYGYTF
len: 12; v_gene: TRBV27; j_gene: TRBJ1-6; CDR3aa: CASSSRYSPLHF
len: 15; v_gene: TRBV5-8; j_gene: TRBJ2-7; CDR3aa: CASSPGRVKAYEQYF
len: 15; v_gene: TRBV5-6; j_gene: TRBJ1-4; CDR3aa: CASSLVSATNEKLFF
len: 13; v_gene: TRBV7-8; j_gene: TRBJ2-7; CDR3aa: CASSLTGFYEQYF
len: 12; v_gene: TRBV2; j_gene: TRBJ1-1; CDR3aa: CASGHRNTEAFF
len: 16; v_gene: TRBV5-5; j_gene: TRBJ1-2; CDR3aa: CASSLDPGQGTYGYTF
len: 13; v_gene: TRBV28; j_gene: TRBJ1-1; CDR3aa: CASSPSGETEAFF
len: 14; v_gene: TRBV19; j_gene: TRBJ1-5; CDR3aa: CATRDRVGNQPQHF
len: 15; v_gene: TRBV10-3; j_gene: TRBJ2-2; CDR3aa: CAISDPRRRTGELFF
len: 16; v_gene: TRBV6-5; j_gene: TRBJ1-1; CDR3aa: CASSFRDRGMNTEAFF
len: 13; v_gene: TRBV2; j_gene: TRBJ1-4; CDR3aa: CASGAPRVEKLFF
len: 17; v_gene: TRBV11-2; j_gene: TRBJ2-5; CDR3aa: CASSLHRLAGGGETQYF
len: 14; v_gene: TRBV5-4; j_gene: TRBJ2-5; CDR3aa: CASSLGVFQETQYF
len: 13; v_gene: TRBV11-2; j_gene: TRBJ1-5; CDR3aa: CASSVILRQPQHF
len: 16; v_gene: TRBV4-1; j_gene: TRBJ1-3; CDR3aa: CASSQDIQGGIYTIYF
len: 13; v_gene: TRBV10-3; j_gene: TRBJ2-3; CDR3aa: CAISRARGDTQYF
len: 16; v_gene: TRBV18; j_gene: TRBJ2-1; CDR3aa: CASSPGLAGAYNEQFF
len: 14; v_gene: TRBV28; j_gene: TRBJ1-4; CDR3aa: CASIPGGVAEKLFF
len: 18; v_gene: TRBV7-6; j_gene: TRBJ2-3; CDR3aa: CASSSPQAIQTSTDTQYF
len: 13; v_gene: TRBV5-1; j_gene: TRBJ2-2; CDR3aa: CASSLTNTGELFF
len: 17; v_gene: TRBV30; j_gene: TRBJ1-5; CDR3aa: CAWSVARGKGSNQPQHF
len: 13; v_gene: TRBV7-2; j_gene: TRBJ1-6; CDR3aa: CASSTQPNSPLHF
len: 16; v_gene: TRBV5-1; j_gene: TRBJ1-1; CDR3aa: CASSLGLRGPDTEAFF
len: 16; v_gene: TRBV6-5; j_gene: TRBJ2-5; CDR3aa: CASSYPSGGGGETQYF
len: 13; v_gene: TRBV10-3; j_gene: TRBJ1-6; CDR3aa: CAISEQENSPLHF
len: 15; v_gene: TRBV6-5; j_gene: TRBJ1-6; CDR3aa: CASSYSPGNDSPLHF
len: 14; v_gene: TRBV6-6; j_gene: TRBJ2-5; CDR3aa: CASRSSQTQETQYF